What follows are 27 T cell receptor beta chains derived from one specimen sequenced in a study of T cell clonality in common variable immunodeficiency. Study results and caveats: Reportedly, TCR beta sequences from common variable immunodeficiency showed fewer deletions and N-nucleotide insertions.

Profiling relied on immunoSEQ multiplex PCR, and the TCRdb table lists in-frame clones only, not all of them. This sample carries over 25,000 clones, none of them present only once. These receptors have no known antigen. Sequences were obtained from peripheral blood mononuclear cells. Receptors originate from a human donor with common variable immunodeficiency.

There are many counts of this clone. The read terminates 3 residues before the CDR3 end, so the remaining end is supplied by the germline J gene. This chain joins TRBV18 and TRBJ2-5, with 8 bases matching TRBD1. Germline CDR1 reads KGHSH; CDR2 reads LQKENI. The CDR3 runs to 16 residues. J gave up 1 base and V 5 bases, and 9 bases lay outside the gene matches. This CDR3 reads CASSTRTGRLQETQYF. The CDR3 DNA, read in part, is TGTGCCAGCTCAACTCGGACAGGGAGGCTCCAAGAGACC.

This clone was seen at least ten times. The read ends 3 residues early relative to the CDR3; the germline J gene fills the gap. The V gene is TRBV5-1, the J gene TRBJ1-4; D is undetermined. Trimming removed 0 bases at V and 0 bases at J, with 6 bases between. Germline values: CDR1 SGHRS, CDR2 YFSETQ. The CDR3 sequence is 15 residues long. CDR3 in amino acids: CASSLGRATNEKLFF. Partial CDR3 DNA: TGCGCCAGCAGCTTGGGGAGGGCAACTAATGAAAAA.

This clone was seen a few times. The read is 3 residues too short to cover the CDR3 end, so that end is filled in from the germline J gene. This chain connects TRBV19 to TRBJ1-6; 7 bases are a match to TRBD1. V shed 3 bases, J shed 8 bases, and the junction held 13 bases outside the gene matches. Germline CDR1 LNHDA, CDR2 SQIVND (reference sequence). The CDR3 consists of 17 residues. The CDR3 sequence: CASSMAPRQGLDSPLHF. The CDR3 bases that were read are TGTGCCAGTAGTATGGCCCCCCGACAGGGTCTTGATTCACCC.

As regards this clone: The read ends 3 residues early relative to the CDR3; the germline J gene fills the gap. The gene calls are TRBV2 and TRBJ2-7; 10 positions match TRBD1. The V gene's germline CDR1 is SNHLY and CDR2 FYNNEI. Unmatched junction bases numbered 8, after V lost 6 bases and J lost 6 bases. The CDR3 has 14 residues. Incomplete CDR3 DNA: TGTGCCAGCAGGACCGACAGGGGGCCGGGCGAG. This sequence encodes CASRTDRGPGE. The full CDR3 is CASRTDRGPGEQYF.

In this sample, this clone turned up a few times. From the germline J gene comes the end of the CDR3, since the read stops 3 residues before it. This sequence joins TRBV6-2 or TRBV6-3 and TRBJ2-7, with 8 bases aligning to TRBD1. The CDR3 length is 13 residues. The germline CDR1 and CDR2 sequences are MNHEY and SVGEGT. V shed 7 bases, J shed 3 bases, and the junction held 5 bases outside the gene matches. Incomplete CDR3 DNA: TGTGCCAGCACCTACGGACAGGGCTACGAG. Translated, it gives CASTYGQGYE. The complete CDR3 reads CASTYGQGYEQYF.

Note on this clone: The read terminates 3 residues before the CDR3 end, so the remaining end is supplied by the germline J gene. J is TRBJ2-1 and V is TRBV20-1; 8 bases line up with TRBD2. The CDR3 has 15 amino acids. Germline lookup yields CDR1 DFQATT and CDR2 SNEGSKA (reference sequence). Losses at the gene ends were 3 bases for V and 6 bases for J; bases not matched to a gene: 10. CDR3 bases read: TGCAGTGCTAGTGCCCCGGGACTAGTTGTCAATGAG. The encoded protein is CSASAPGLVVNE. The CDR3, in full, reads CSASAPGLVVNEQFF.

To note about this clone: The read ends 3 residues shy of where the CDR3 ends; the end is completed using the germline J gene. The rearrangement links TRBV2 to TRBJ2-6; D uncertain. The CDR3 contains 15 residues. Germline CDR1 reads SNHLY; CDR2 reads FYNNEI. V was cut by 1 base and J by 2 bases, with 6 bases left in between. Here the CDR3 reads CASSEVRAGANVLTF. Incomplete CDR3 DNA: TGTGCCAGCAGTGAAGTACGGGCTGGGGCCAACGTC.

Note on this clone: The read finishes 3 residues shy of the CDR3 end, and the germline J gene is used to complete it. Other DNA sequences of this sample code for an identical CDR3. This chain connects TRBV5-1 to TRBJ1-2; D uncertain. The germline V gene encodes CDR1 SGHRS and CDR2 YFSETQ. Trimming removed 2 bases from V and 1 base from J, with 6 bases in between. CDR3 length: 13 amino acids. The CDR3 loop reads CASSLTDNYGYTF. CDR3 DNA, as far as it was read: TGCGCCAGCAGCTTAACTGATAACTATGGC.

A word on this clone: The read terminates 3 residues before the CDR3 end, so the remaining end is supplied by the germline J gene. This rearrangement joins TRBV6-2 or TRBV6-3 to TRBJ2-7; D possibly corresponds to TRBD1 (5 bases). The CDR3 has 15 amino acids. Trimming stripped 5 bases from V and 0 bases from J, with 14 bases between. Germline values: CDR1 MNHEY, CDR2 SVGEGT. The sequenced CDR3 bases are TGTGCCAGCAGTCCGACGCTGGACATCTCCTACGAG. Its translation is CASSPTLDISYE. The whole CDR3 is CASSPTLDISYEQYF.

Notes on this clone: Read data end 3 residues before the CDR3 end; the end is taken from the germline J gene. The genes are TRBV7-9 and TRBJ2-5, with 10 bases fitting TRBD1. Germline V lookup: CDR1 SEHNR, CDR2 FQNEAQ (reference sequence). V was pared by 1 base and J by 6 bases, with 5 bases of the junction left unmatched. This CDR3 has 15 amino acids. CDR3 DNA (partial): TGTGCCAGCAGCTTAGTGACAGGGGGCGCGAAGACC. It specifies CASSLVTGGAKT. The CDR3, in full, reads CASSLVTGGAKTQYF.

The table lists this clone with a few counts. A junction end diverges from the germline sequence, so it may reflect a read error. The read halts 3 residues ahead of the CDR3 end, with the missing end drawn from the germline J gene. The J gene is TRBJ2-5, the V gene TRBV7-7, with D possibly matching TRBD1 (5 bases). Germline values: CDR1 SSHAT, CDR2 FNYEAQ (reference sequence). The CDR3 has 13 amino acids. This chain's CDR3 is CASSPTGVETQYF. The DNA read from the CDR3 is TGTGCTAGCAGCCCAACAGGCGTAGAGACC. Supplemented by reference TRBV7-7 and TRBJ2-5, the full variable domain reads GAGVSQSPRYKVTKRGQDVTLRCDPISSHATLYWYQQALGQGPEFLTYFNYEAQPDKSGLPSDRFSAERPEGSISTLTIQRTEQRDSAMYRCASSPTGVETQYFGPGTRLLVL.

Comment on this clone: The read gets to within 3 residues of the CDR3 end, and the germline J gene fills in the rest. This rearrangement joins TRBV30 to TRBJ2-2, with D possibly TRBD2 on 5 matching bases. Germline values: CDR1 GTSNPN, CDR2 SVGIG (reference sequence). The CDR3 covers 13 residues. The V gene lost 3 bases and the J gene lost 5 bases, with 10 bases spanning the gap. Partial CDR3 DNA: TGTGCCTGGAGATTTACGGGGACCGGGGAG. This sequence encodes CAWRFTGTGE. The CDR3 in full is CAWRFTGTGELFF. Full variable domain (remainder filled in from reference TRBV30 and TRBJ2-2): SQTIHQWPATLVQPVGSPLSLECTVEGTSNPNLYWYRQAAGRGLQLLFYSVGIGQISSEVPQNLSASRPQDRQFILSSKKLLLSDSGFYLCAWRFTGTGELFFGEGSRLTVL.

This clone was observed many times. With the read ending 3 residues before the CDR3 end, the germline J gene is used to fill in that end. The chain employs TRBV5-1 and TRBJ2-6; no clear D. Germline V gives CDR1 SGHRS, CDR2 YFSETQ. V was pared by 4 bases and J by 0 bases, with 8 bases between. This CDR3 is 15 amino acids long. Here the CDR3 reads CASSVTYSGANVLTF. CDR3 DNA (partial): TGCGCCAGCAGCGTAACCTACTCTGGGGCCAACGTC.

As concerns this clone: The missing CDR3 end, 3 residues past where the read stops, is filled in from the germline J gene. This sequence joins TRBV7-8 and TRBJ2-1; 14 bases are shared with TRBD2. Germline loops: CDR1 SGHVS, CDR2 FQNEAQ. The CDR3 length is 16 residues. J gave up 8 bases and V 5 bases, and 8 bases lay outside the gene matches. The DNA read from the CDR3 is TGTGCCAGCAGCGCTCGACTAGCGGGGGGGTTCGATGAG. Translated, it gives CASSARLAGGFDE. From start to end, the CDR3 is CASSARLAGGFDEQFF. Full variable domain (remainder filled in from reference TRBV7-8 and TRBJ2-1): GAGVSQSPRYKVAKRGQDVALRCDPISGHVSLFWYQQALGQGPEFLTYFQNEAQLDKSGLPSDRFFAERPEGSVSTLKIQRTQQEDSAVYLCASSARLAGGFDEQFFGPGTRLTVL.

This clone was counted many times. The CDR3 goes on 3 residues after the read ends, and that part is filled in from the germline J gene. Other DNA variants within this sample encode the same CDR3. The chain links TRBV6-2 or TRBV6-3 to TRBJ2-3, with D maybe TRBD2 (7 bases). Trimming removed 7 bases from V and 3 bases from J, with 17 bases in between. Germline V gives CDR1 MNHEY, CDR2 SVGEGT. CDR3 size: 15 residues. CDR3 sequence reads: CASTLEGGPTDTQYF. CDR3 DNA (partial): TGTGCCAGCACCCTAGAGGGGGGGCCGACAGATACG.

About this clone: The CDR3 goes on 3 residues after the read ends, and that part is filled in from the germline J gene. V and J are TRBV18 and TRBJ2-2, with D possibly TRBD1 on 5 matching bases. V was trimmed by 0 bases and J by 4 bases, leaving 12 bases between them. This CDR3 comprises 16 residues. Per the germline V gene, CDR1 is KGHSH and CDR2 is LQKENI. CDR3 sequence reads: CASSPPNQGPTGELFF. The part of the CDR3 DNA that was read is TGTGCCAGCTCACCACCGAACCAGGGCCCCACCGGGGAG.

Only a few counts were recorded for this clone. Sequencing ends 3 residues short of the CDR3 end; the germline J gene provides the rest. The V call is TRBV7-8, the J call TRBJ1-1, with 10 nucleotides matching TRBD1. CDR1 and CDR2 from the germline V gene are SGHVS and FQNEAQ. The CDR3 loop spans 15 amino acids. V was pared by 4 bases and J by 4 bases, with 6 bases of the junction left unmatched. The covered CDR3 bases are TGTGCCAGCAGCTCCCGGGACAGGGGATTCACTGAA. Translation gives CASSSRDRGFTE. The complete CDR3 sequence is CASSSRDRGFTEAFF.

The table lists this clone with a few counts. The read falls 3 residues short of the CDR3 end, and the missing part is taken from the germline J gene. This chain links TRBV19 with TRBJ2-3; tentative D call: TRBD1 (6 bases). CDR3 length equals 13 residues. The V gene lost 5 bases and the J gene lost 3 bases, with 9 bases spanning the gap. Germline V gene sequence: CDR1 LNHDA, CDR2 SQIVND (reference sequence). CDR3 in amino acids: CASSFGQTDTQYF. The DNA read from the CDR3 is TGTGCCAGTAGTTTCGGACAGACAGATACG.

The sample holds a few counts of this clone. The CDR3 is cut off 3 residues early in the read; its end comes from the germline J gene. J is TRBJ2-3 and V is TRBV11-3, with D possibly TRBD1 on 6 matching bases. Per the germline V gene, CDR1 is SGHNT and CDR2 is YENEEA. V lost 4 bases and J 2 bases, leaving 10 bases between the germline ends. The CDR3 is made up of 14 amino acids. CDR3 sequence reads: CASSSDRTTDTQYF. The CDR3 bases that were read are TGTGCCAGCAGCTCTGACAGGACCACAGATACG.

This clone was seen only a few times. The DNA ends 3 residues before the CDR3 does, and the rest of the CDR3 is filled in from the germline J gene. The chain couples TRBV7-2 to TRBJ1-1; D not certain. Germline V lookup: CDR1 SGHTA, CDR2 FQGNSA. The CDR3 covers 15 residues. V dropped 5 bases and J dropped 1 base, with 14 bases sitting between them. The covered CDR3 bases are TGTGCCAGCAGCCCTTACGTCAGGAGGAACACTGAA. It is translated as CASSPYVRRNTE. The CDR3 reads in full as CASSPYVRRNTEAFF.

This clone showed up many times. The read finishes 3 residues shy of the CDR3 end, and the germline J gene is used to complete it. This chain joins TRBV7-7 and TRBJ2-5; TRBD2 agrees at 10 bases. Trimming took 4 bases from V and 1 from J; bases not matched to a gene: 6. Germline CDR1 reads SSHAT; CDR2 reads FNYEAQ (reference sequence). The CDR3 has 16 amino acids. The CDR3 spells CASSSSSGGPQETQYF. The CDR3 DNA, read in part, is TGTGCCAGCAGCTCCTCTAGCGGGGGACCCCAAGAGACC.

The CDR3 is CASSRQQGDYNEQFF. CDR3 bases read: TGTGCCAGCAGTCGACAACAGGGGGACTACAATGAG. J is TRBJ2-1 and V is TRBV2; 8 bases match TRBD1. The CDR3 end lies 3 residues beyond the end of the read and is filled in from the germline J gene. Germline CDR1 and CDR2: SNHLY and FYNNEI. This CDR3 has 15 amino acids. After removal of 5 bases from V and 3 bases from J, the junction contained 6 bases not matched to a gene.

As for this clone: The CDR3 end is not reached by the read, which stops 3 residues before it; the germline J gene fills it in. This chain uses TRBV18 with TRBJ2-1, with TRBD2 matching 9 bases. There are 15 residues in the CDR3. CDR1 and CDR2 (germline): KGHSH, LQKENI. V dropped 1 base and J dropped 9; count of bases not matched to a gene: 7. The part of the CDR3 DNA that was read is TGTGCCAGCTCACCACGGGCTAGCGGGGTAGGTGAG. Its protein is CASSPRASGVGE. The CDR3 as a whole reads CASSPRASGVGEQFF.

A few counts support this clone. The CDR3 end lies 3 residues beyond the end of the read and is filled in from the germline J gene. The rearrangement links TRBV19 to TRBJ2-5; 9 bases map to TRBD2. The CDR3 runs to 16 residues. The V segment lost 2 bases and the J segment 3 bases; nucleotides outside the gene matches: 7. The germline V gene has CDR1 LNHDA and CDR2 SQIVND (reference sequence). The chain's CDR3 is CASSILRASGEETQYF. The DNA read from the CDR3 is TGTGCCAGTAGTATATTGAGGGCTAGCGGGGAAGAGACC.

In regard to this clone: The read falls 3 residues short of the CDR3 end, and the missing part is taken from the germline J gene. J is TRBJ2-1 and V is TRBV7-2; 12 bases are shared with TRBD2. J lost 9 bases, V lost 2 bases, and 5 bases had no gene match. The CDR3 runs 15 residues. Germline-derived CDR1 and CDR2 are SGHTA and FQGNSA. The part of the CDR3 DNA that was read is TGTGCCAGCAGCTTATACCTAGCGGGGGGGAGTGAG. Protein sequence: CASSLYLAGGSE. The whole CDR3 reads CASSLYLAGGSEQFF.

To note about this clone: The read finishes 3 residues shy of the CDR3 end, and the germline J gene is used to complete it. This chain joins TRBV5-1 and TRBJ1-3; 7 bases agree with TRBD1. V lost 4 bases to trimming and J lost 2 bases; unmatched junction nucleotides: 3. From germline, CDR1 is SGHRS and CDR2 YFSETQ. The length of the CDR3 is 14 residues. The DNA read from the CDR3 is TGCGCCAGCAGCCCAGACAGGGCTGGAAACACC. This sequence encodes CASSPDRAGNT. The complete CDR3 protein is CASSPDRAGNTIYF. Drawing the rest from reference TRBV5-1 and TRBJ1-3, the complete variable domain is KAGVTQTPRYLIKTRGQQVTLSCSPISGHRSVSWYQQTPGQGLQFLFEYFSETQRNKGNFPGRFSGRQFSNSRSEMNVSTLELGDSALYLCASSPDRAGNTIYFGEGSWLTVV.

Points on this clone: With the read ending 3 residues before the CDR3 end, the germline J gene is used to fill in that end. This chain connects TRBV18 to TRBJ1-1; weak D call: TRBD1 (6 bases). Per germline, CDR1 KGHSH and CDR2 LQKENI. V was cut by 3 bases and J by 0 bases, with 11 bases left in between. The CDR3 sequence is 15 residues long. The CDR3 DNA, read in part, is TGTGCCAGCTCACCGGGACATCCGATGAACACTGAA. Protein sequence: CASSPGHPMNTE. The full CDR3 is CASSPGHPMNTEAFF.